What follows are 29 T cell receptor beta chains derived from one specimen sequenced in a study of CXCR3-negative and CXCR3-positive naive CD8 T cells. UMI labels and 5' RACE were used to prepare the TRB cDNA libraries. TCRdb re-called the 5' RACE reads; every CDR3 protein appears as one record, without DNA. In all, the sample yields around 140,000 distinct CDR3 sequences. Sequenced sample: naive CXCR3- CD8+ T cells from blood. The subset: CD45RO-CCR7+CD27+CD95- naive CD8+ T cells lacking CXCR3 (TNR3-). These receptors originate from a human donor in good health. Some clones in this sample may be carry-over from other donors' samples.

The chain employs TRBV6-5 and TRBJ2-6; lacking DNA, the TRBD1 call made by TCRdb goes unchecked. The CDR3 consists of 16 residues. CDR1 and CDR2 (germline): MNHEY, SVGAGI. The CDR3 here is CASSRDTGSGANVLTF.

The chain carries TRBV7-3 and TRBJ2-5; the TRBD1 assignment by TCRdb is unverifiable without DNA. The CDR3 loop spans 17 amino acids. Germline-derived CDR1 and CDR2 are SGHTA and FQGTGA. The CDR3 reads CASSPLGRGDWAETHYF.

This chain uses TRBV2 with TRBJ2-3; TCRdb's assignment of TRBD2 cannot be checked, as there is no DNA. The CDR3 covers 18 residues. CDR1 is SNHLY and CDR2 is FYNNEI in the germline V gene. CDR3: CASRALGTSGFLPDTQYF.

The chain carries TRBV9 and TRBJ2-7; TCRdb returns TRBD2, unconfirmable since there is no DNA. Germline V lookup: CDR1 SGDLS, CDR2 YYNGEE. The length of the CDR3 is 14 residues. CDR3 loop: CASRSAGGPPEQYF.

V gene TRBV28 combines with J gene TRBJ1-1; the D call from TCRdb, TRBD1, cannot be confirmed without DNA. The CDR3 spans 11 residues. Germline assignment: CDR1 MDHEN and CDR2 SYDVKM. CDR3 sequence: CASSVDRDAFF.

V usage is TRBV28 and J usage is TRBJ2-7; with no DNA, the TCRdb D assignment of TRBD1 cannot be verified. The CDR3 is made up of 14 amino acids. In germline, CDR1 is MDHEN, CDR2 SYDVKM. CDR3 protein: CASSLTGGHYEQYF.

V is TRBV11-3 and J is TRBJ2-1; the TCRdb D gene call, TRBD2, has no DNA to confirm it. The CDR3 sequence is 15 residues long. Germline V lookup: CDR1 SGHNT, CDR2 YENEEA. Here the CDR3 reads CASSQRELSYNEQFF.

The V gene is TRBV7-9, the J gene TRBJ2-3; TCRdb selects TRBD1, and the lack of DNA leaves this call unchecked. CDR1 and CDR2 from the germline V gene are SEHNR and FQNEAQ (reference sequence). This CDR3 spans 15 amino acids. The CDR3 sequence is CASSPSGVSTDTQYF.

The gene calls are TRBV19 and TRBJ1-4. There are 14 residues in the CDR3. Germline values: CDR1 LNHDA, CDR2 SQIVND (reference sequence). This CDR3 reads CASGLSSSGEKLFF.

The chain joins TRBV6-2 or TRBV6-3 to TRBJ2-1. The CDR3 length is 12 residues. In germline, CDR1 is MNHEY, CDR2 SVGEGT. CDR3 protein: CASSYSLDEQFF.

The chain couples TRBV6-5 to TRBJ2-2. The germline gives CDR1 MNHEY, CDR2 SVGAGI. The length of the CDR3 is 14 residues. The CDR3 protein is CASSYFLNTGELFF.

This chain uses TRBV30 with TRBJ2-7; TCRdb lists TRBD2, though no DNA is available to test this call. Looked up from germline, CDR1 is GTSNPN and CDR2 is SVGIG (reference sequence). The CDR3 runs to 15 residues. The CDR3 loop reads CAWSLGTSGLYEQYF.

The rearrangement joins TRBV18 to TRBJ2-5; absent DNA, TCRdb's TRBD1 call cannot be checked. The CDR3 consists of 14 residues. The germline CDR1 and CDR2 sequences are KGHSH and LQKENI. CDR3 amino acids: CASSADTYQETQYF. Full variable domain (outside the CDR3, taken from reference TRBV18 and TRBJ2-5): NAGVMQNPRHLVRRRGQEARLRCSPMKGHSHVYWYRQLPEEGLKFMVYLQKENIIDESGMPKERFSAEFPKEGPSILRIQQVVRGDSAAYFCASSADTYQETQYFGPGTRLLVL.

This chain uses TRBV20-1 with TRBJ2-1; lacking DNA, the TRBD2 call made by TCRdb goes unchecked. CDR3 size: 16 residues. Germline V lookup: CDR1 DFQATT, CDR2 SNEGSKA (reference sequence). Here the CDR3 reads CSARFETSGGYNEQFF.

The V call is TRBV6-2 or TRBV6-3, the J call TRBJ2-4; TCRdb designates TRBD1, a call that cannot be tested without DNA. This CDR3 comprises 14 residues. CDR1 and CDR2 from the germline V gene are MNHEY and SVGEGT. CDR3 region: CASSYLPGAALPYF.

This sequence joins TRBV27 and TRBJ2-7. Germline-derived CDR1 and CDR2 are MNHEY and SMNVEV (reference sequence). This CDR3 contains 13 residues. CDR3 in amino acids: CASSPVYSYEQYF.

The gene calls are TRBV20-1 and TRBJ2-7; TCRdb returns TRBD1, unconfirmable since there is no DNA. The CDR3 runs 14 residues. Germline V gene lookup returns CDR1 DFQATT and CDR2 SNEGSKA (reference sequence). CDR3 loop: CSADSSTGSYEQYF.

The rearrangement links TRBV28 to TRBJ2-1; the TRBD2 assignment by TCRdb is unverifiable without DNA. CDR1 and CDR2 from the germline V gene are MDHEN and SYDVKM. This CDR3 has 16 amino acids. CDR3 amino acids: CASSPRLAGGRDEQFF. The full variable domain, with the rest looked up from reference TRBV28 and TRBJ2-1, is DVKVTQSSRYLVKRTGEKVFLECVQDMDHENMFWYRQDPGLGLRLIYFSYDVKMKEKGDIPEGYSVSREKKERFSLILESASTNQTSMYLCASSPRLAGGRDEQFFGPGTRLTVL.

The chain employs TRBV12-3 or TRBV12-4 and TRBJ2-7. The CDR3 spans 13 residues. CDR3: CASSFGRSYEQYF.

The chain is built from TRBV12-3 or TRBV12-4 and TRBJ2-5; TCRdb reports TRBD2, a call that lacks DNA to check it against. The CDR3 loop spans 15 amino acids. CDR3 region: CASSMMGRAVETQYF.

This rearrangement joins TRBV29-1 to TRBJ2-3. From germline, CDR1 is SQVTM and CDR2 ANQGSEA. The CDR3 consists of 16 residues. The CDR3 is CSVEDYAGPSTDTQYF.

This sequence joins TRBV9 and TRBJ2-1; TCRdb indicates TRBD2, and absent DNA this call remains unverified. The germline V gene has CDR1 SGDLS and CDR2 YYNGEE. CDR3 size: 15 residues. The CDR3 protein is CASSGSGAPYNEQFF.

CDR3 sequence: CASSQALDRDYEQYF. V gene TRBV4-1 combines with J gene TRBJ2-7; as DNA is missing, the TRBD1 call by TCRdb cannot be tested. CDR1 and CDR2 (germline): MGHRA, YSYEKL. The CDR3 totals 15 residues.

The chain carries TRBV27 and TRBJ2-3; TCRdb gives TRBD1 as the D gene, but with no DNA this cannot be confirmed. CDR3 size: 14 residues. Germline V gives CDR1 MNHEY, CDR2 SMNVEV (reference sequence). CDR3 amino acids: CASRQRQGFDTQYF.

This chain uses TRBV12-3 or TRBV12-4 with TRBJ1-1; TCRdb outputs TRBD1, but without DNA this stays unchecked. CDR3 length: 11 amino acids. This CDR3 reads CASTWTGTAFF.

V is TRBV20-1 and J is TRBJ1-5; with no DNA, the TCRdb D assignment of TRBD1 cannot be verified. The CDR3 consists of 17 residues. Germline V CDR1 and CDR2: DFQATT, SNEGSKA (reference sequence). The CDR3 spells CSARVGVGPGSNQPQHF.

V is TRBV7-3 and J is TRBJ2-5; the D call from TCRdb, TRBD2, cannot be confirmed without DNA. The CDR3 has 15 residues. Per germline, CDR1 SGHTA and CDR2 FQGTGA. CDR3 sequence reads: CASSSAGTYQETQYF.

The chain is built from TRBV19 and TRBJ2-5; TCRdb returns TRBD1, unconfirmable since there is no DNA. The CDR3 spans 14 residues. The germline V gene has CDR1 LNHDA and CDR2 SQIVND (reference sequence). Here the CDR3 reads CASSSWTGQETQYF.

The rearrangement uses TRBV28 and TRBJ2-1; no DNA is available, so the TRBD2 call from TCRdb remains unchecked. Germline V gives CDR1 MDHEN, CDR2 SYDVKM. This CDR3 has 14 residues. The CDR3 protein is CASSTGGRYNEQFF.